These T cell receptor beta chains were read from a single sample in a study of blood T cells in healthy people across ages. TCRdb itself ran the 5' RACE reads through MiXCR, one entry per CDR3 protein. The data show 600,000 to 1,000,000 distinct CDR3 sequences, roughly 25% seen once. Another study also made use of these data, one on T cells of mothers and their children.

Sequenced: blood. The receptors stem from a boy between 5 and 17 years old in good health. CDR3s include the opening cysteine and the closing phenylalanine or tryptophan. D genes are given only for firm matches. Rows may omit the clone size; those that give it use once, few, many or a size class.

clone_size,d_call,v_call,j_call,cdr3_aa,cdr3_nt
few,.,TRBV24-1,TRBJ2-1,CATSDYFGSYNEQFF,TGTGCCACCAGTGATTACTTTGGCAGCTACAATGAGCAGTTCTTC
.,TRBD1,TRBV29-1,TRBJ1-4,CSGGTATNEKLFF,TGCAGCGGCGGGACAGCAACTAATGAAAAACTGTTTTTT
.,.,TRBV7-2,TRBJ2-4,CASSLELGTKNIQYF,TGTGCCAGCAGCTTAGAGTTGGGGACCAAAAACATTCAGTACTTC
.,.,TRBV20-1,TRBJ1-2,CSASEIVYTF,TGCAGTGCTAGCGAGATTGTCTACACCTTC
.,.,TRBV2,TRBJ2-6,CASSERAGAGANVLTF,TGTGCCAGCAGTGAGAGAGCAGGGGCTGGGGCCAACGTCCTGACTTTC
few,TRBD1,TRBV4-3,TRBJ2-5,CASSQDGDSRQETQYF,TGCGCCAGCAGCCAAGATGGGGACAGCAGACAAGAGACCCAGTACTTC
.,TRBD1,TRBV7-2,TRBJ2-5,CASSVDRGVETQYF,TGTGCCAGCAGCGTGGACAGGGGGGTGGAGACCCAGTACTTC
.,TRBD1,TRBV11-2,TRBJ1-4,CASSSGTGISEKLFF,TGTGCCAGCAGCTCCGGGACAGGGATAAGTGAAAAACTGTTTTTT
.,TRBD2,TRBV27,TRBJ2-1,CASSSGLAGADEQFF,TGTGCCAGCAGTTCGGGACTAGCGGGGGCGGATGAGCAGTTCTTC
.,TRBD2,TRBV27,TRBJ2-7,CASSLHSSGGAPYEQYF,TGTGCCAGCAGTTTACACTCCAGCGGGGGGGCCCCTTACGAGCAGTACTTC
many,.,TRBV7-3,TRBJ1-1,CASSLTPNTEAFF,TGTGCCAGCAGCCTGACACCTAACACTGAAGCTTTCTTT
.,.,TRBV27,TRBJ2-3,CASSFSDSTDTQYF,TGTGCCAGCAGTTTTTCCGATAGCACAGATACGCAGTATTTT
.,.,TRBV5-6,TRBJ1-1,CASGLWMNTEAFF,TGTGCCAGCGGCTTGTGGATGAACACTGAAGCTTTCTTT
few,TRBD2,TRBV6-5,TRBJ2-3,CASTHSGSADTQYF,TGTGCCAGCACCCATAGCGGGAGCGCAGATACGCAGTATTTT
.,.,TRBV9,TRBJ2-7,CASSTDWGAYEQYF,TGTGCCAGCAGCACAGACTGGGGGGCCTACGAGCAGTACTTC
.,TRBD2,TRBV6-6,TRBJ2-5,CASIHSGRREQYF,TGTGCCAGCATTCATAGCGGGAGGCGGGAGCAGTACTTC
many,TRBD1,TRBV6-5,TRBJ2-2,CASRNQGQGNGELFF,TGTGCCAGCAGGAACCAGGGACAGGGAAACGGGGAGCTGTTTTTT
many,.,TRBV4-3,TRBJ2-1,CASSQDGSAGTNEQFF,TGCGCCAGCAGCCAAGATGGAAGCGCCGGGACCAATGAGCAGTTCTTC
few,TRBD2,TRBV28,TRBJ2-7,CASSLGLAGGATTYEQYF,TGTGCCAGCAGCCTGGGACTAGCGGGAGGCGCTACGACCTACGAGCAGTACTTC
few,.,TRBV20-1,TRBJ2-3,CSATRPTDTQYF,TGCAGTGCTACGCGCCCGACAGATACGCAGTATTTT
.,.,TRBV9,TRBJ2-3,CASSAHGSTDTQYF,TGTGCCAGCAGCGCACACGGTAGCACAGATACGCAGTATTTT
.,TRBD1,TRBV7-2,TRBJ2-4,CASSLKGAGQVIAKNIQYF,TGTGCCAGCAGCTTAAAGGGTGCTGGACAGGTCATAGCCAAAAACATTCAGTACTTC
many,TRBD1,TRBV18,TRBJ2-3,CASSPERDRVEDF,TGTGCCAGCTCACCGGAAAGAGACAGGGTCGAGGATTTT